A single sample is the source of the 32 T cell receptor beta chains below, sequenced in a study of Ad26.COV2.S vaccination and SARS-CoV-2 variants. Data came from immunoSEQ multiplex PCR; TCRdb stores just in-frame clones and leaves some out. The sample has around 400,000 clones, 89% seen once; the top ten hold around 1.8%. Treatment defined: some 20 received Ad26.COV2.S at low or high dose, single or two shots; 5 received placebo; per-sample allocation not given. Sample collection was performed on day 63 after the first vaccine or placebo injection. The sample in question was peripheral blood, obtained in a trial of Ad26.COV2.S vaccine versus placebo. Receptors originate from a person aged 18 to 65 who received the Ad26.COV2.S COVID-19 vaccine or a placebo.

V gene TRBV27 combines with J gene TRBJ2-2; D unclear. V was cut by 4 bases and J by 4 bases, with 22 bases left in between. This CDR3 has 18 residues. Germline assignment: CDR1 MNHEY and CDR2 SMNVEV (reference sequence). The CDR3 DNA sequence: TGTGCCAGCAGTTCCCACGGTGGGCGTGCTTTTGTCACCGGGGAGCTGTTTTTT. Protein sequence: CASSSHGGRAFVTGELFF.

The chain employs TRBV11-3 and TRBJ1-1; tentative D call: TRBD1 (5 bases). Trimming removed 6 bases at V and 1 base at J, with 12 bases between. The CDR3 length is 14 residues. Per the germline V gene, CDR1 is SGHNT and CDR2 is YENEEA. The CDR3 DNA sequence: TGTGCCAGCAGTTTGGGCAGGGCGAACACTGAAGCTTTCTTT. This encodes CASSLGRANTEAFF. The full variable domain, in which reference TRBV11-3 and TRBJ1-1 provide the parts outside the CDR3, is EAGVVQSPRYKIIEKKQPVAFWCNPISGHNTLYWYLQNLGQGPELLIRYENEEAVDDSQLPKDRFSAERLKGVDSTLKIQPAELGDSAVYLCASSLGRANTEAFFGQGTRLTVV.

The V and J genes are TRBV10-3 and TRBJ2-4; possibly TRBD1 for D (6 bases). Per the germline V gene, CDR1 is ENHRY and CDR2 is SYGVKD. V lost 2 bases to trimming and J lost 1 base, with 9 bases between them. This CDR3 comprises 15 residues. In DNA, the CDR3 is TGTGCCATCAGTGAGGGGGGCTCGGCCAAAAACATTCAGTACTTC. Its protein is CAISEGGSAKNIQYF.

The chain combines TRBV7-9 with TRBJ1-5; D is possibly TRBD1 (6 bases). This CDR3 is built from 14 residues. V was pared by 3 bases and J by 4 bases, with 10 bases between. The V gene's germline CDR1 is SEHNR and CDR2 FQNEAQ (reference sequence). The CDR3: CASSFGTLNQPQHF. The CDR3 DNA follows: TGTGCCAGCAGCTTCGGGACACTTAATCAGCCCCAGCATTTT.

This chain connects TRBV20-1 to TRBJ2-1, with a possible D match to TRBD2 (6 bases). V lost 0 bases and J 9 bases, leaving 6 bases between the germline ends. From germline, CDR1 is DFQATT and CDR2 SNEGSKA (reference sequence). The CDR3 has 11 amino acids. The CDR3 DNA follows: TGCAGTGCTAGAGACGGGGGTGAGCAGTTCTTC. Translated, it gives CSARDGGEQFF.

Points on this clone: Germline is not matched at one junction end, which may reflect a read error. The V gene is TRBV7-7, the J gene TRBJ2-5; no firm D call. The CDR3 is 13 residues long. Germline V gene lookup returns CDR1 SSHAT and CDR2 FNYEAQ (reference sequence). The CDR3 region is CASSFAPIETQYF. The CDR3 bases are TGTGCTAGCAGCTTCGCCCCAATAGAGACCCAGTACTTC.

The chain joins TRBV18 to TRBJ2-2; 8 positions agree with TRBD1. There are 16 residues in the CDR3. From germline, CDR1 is KGHSH and CDR2 LQKENI. V was clipped by 0 bases and J by 3 bases; unmatched bases: 3. CDR3: CASSPPHRGYTGELFF. The CDR3 DNA reads TGTGCCAGCTCACCACCGCACAGGGGGTACACCGGGGAGCTGTTTTTT.

The chain has TRBV9 and TRBJ2-2; 7 positions match TRBD2. V shed 5 bases, J shed 7 bases, and the junction held 8 bases outside the gene matches. This CDR3 contains 14 residues. The germline V gene encodes CDR1 SGDLS and CDR2 YYNGEE. The CDR3 bases are TGTGCCAGCAGGCCTCTAGCGGCCAACGGGGAGCTGTTTTTT. Its translation: CASRPLAANGELFF.

This CDR3 reads CASSLESGRRYEQYF. In DNA, the CDR3 is TGTGCCAGCAGTTTGGAAAGCGGGAGGAGGTACGAGCAGTACTTC. V usage is TRBV28 and J usage is TRBJ2-7; 9 bases agree with TRBD2. After removal of 3 bases from V and 4 bases from J, the junction contained 7 bases not matched to a gene. Germline loops: CDR1 MDHEN, CDR2 SYDVKM. The CDR3 totals 15 residues.

This chain links TRBV9 with TRBJ2-3, with 7 bases that match TRBD1. V was clipped by 3 bases and J by 2 bases; unmatched bases: 6. The CDR3 is 15 amino acids. The V gene's germline CDR1 is SGDLS and CDR2 YYNGEE. CDR3 sequence (DNA): TGTGCCAGCAGCGGGGGACAGAGGGCCACAGATACGCAGTATTTT. It specifies CASSGGQRATDTQYF.

The V gene is TRBV15, the J gene TRBJ2-7; maybe TRBD1 (5 bases). The CDR3 is 15 amino acids. V dropped 0 bases and J dropped 2 bases, with 11 bases sitting between them. Germline V lookup: CDR1 LNHNV, CDR2 YYDKDF (reference sequence). This CDR3 is CATSRDQGAPYEQYF. CDR3 nucleotides: TGTGCCACCAGCAGAGATCAGGGTGCACCCTACGAGCAGTACTTC.

In its sample, this clone was seen once. The CDR3 nucleotides are TGCGCCAGCAGCCCAGGACCTGGAGGGAATGAGCAGTTCTTC. This translates into CASSPGPGGNEQFF. V gene TRBV4-1 combines with J gene TRBJ2-1; tentatively, D is TRBD2 (6 bases). Per germline, CDR1 MGHRA and CDR2 YSYEKL. V lost 4 bases and J 7 bases, leaving 14 bases between the germline ends. This CDR3 contains 14 residues.

The chain uses TRBV4-2 and TRBJ2-3; 8 bases fit TRBD2. Germline CDR1 is LGHNA and CDR2 is YNFKEQ. This CDR3 region has 18 residues. V was pared by 0 bases and J by 4 bases, with 12 bases of the junction left unmatched. CDR3: CASSQEYGATGGADTQYF. CDR3 DNA: TGTGCCAGCAGCCAAGAGTATGGAGCCACCGGGGGGGCAGATACGCAGTATTTT.

This clone showed up just once. The rearrangement joins TRBV5-1 to TRBJ2-7; D possibly corresponds to TRBD2 (6 bases). This CDR3 spans 15 amino acids. Germline lookup yields CDR1 SGHRS and CDR2 YFSETQ. Between the trimmed V and J ends, which lost 3 bases and 2 bases, there was a span of 15 bases. CDR3 coding DNA: TGCGCCAGCAGCTCGCGGGGACCACCAACCTACGAGCAGTACTTC. It codes for CASSSRGPPTYEQYF.

V is TRBV6-2 or TRBV6-3 and J is TRBJ2-3; weak D call: TRBD1 (6 bases). The CDR3 extends over 14 amino acids. Germline V CDR1 and CDR2: MNHEY, SVGEGT. V shed 2 bases and J shed 2 bases, with 8 bases lying between them. The CDR3 bases are TGTGCCAGCAGTTACACAGGGAACACAGATACGCAGTATTTT. It yields the protein CASSYTGNTDTQYF.

This chain connects TRBV30 to TRBJ2-3, with D hard to call. In germline, CDR1 is GTSNPN, CDR2 SVGIG (reference sequence). Between the trimmed V and J ends, which lost 3 bases and 7 bases, there was a span of 11 bases. This CDR3 comprises 12 residues. CDR3 sequence reads: CAWSPQANTQYF. CDR3 sequence (DNA): TGTGCCTGGAGCCCCCAGGCAAATACGCAGTATTTT.

This clone was picked up a small number of times. This sequence joins TRBV4-3 and TRBJ2-7; TRBD2 aligns across 13 bases. Germline CDR1 reads LGHNA; CDR2 reads YSLEER. V lost 1 base and J lost 3; bases outside the gene matches: 6. The CDR3 has 17 amino acids. CDR3 DNA sequence: TGCGCCAGCAGCCAAGTTGAAAGGACTAGCGGGAGCTACGAGCAGTACTTC. Its translation is CASSQVERTSGSYEQYF.

The chain couples TRBV2 to TRBJ2-7; no definite D call. This CDR3 spans 11 amino acids. Germline V gives CDR1 SNHLY, CDR2 FYNNEI. The V end was cut by 7 bases, the J end by 0 bases, with 4 bases between. The CDR3: CASTSSYEQYF. As DNA, the CDR3 is TGTGCCAGCACTAGCTCCTACGAGCAGTACTTC.

V gene TRBV2 combines with J gene TRBJ2-5; D is unresolved. CDR3 size: 12 residues. From germline, CDR1 is SNHLY and CDR2 FYNNEI. Trimming took 1 base from V and 5 from J, leaving 5 bases between them. For the CDR3, the DNA is TGTGCCAGCAGTGAAGTTCGGGAGACCCAGTACTTC. Its protein is CASSEVRETQYF.

This sequence joins TRBV30 and TRBJ2-1; D possibly matches TRBD1 or TRBD2 (5 bases each). Germline V CDR1 and CDR2: GTSNPN, SVGIG (reference sequence). V was pared by 1 base and J by 5 bases, with 9 bases between. CDR3 length: 13 amino acids. The CDR3 DNA reads as TGTGCCTGGAGTGGGGACGAAAACAATGAGCAGTTCTTC. This gives the protein CAWSGDENNEQFF.

The gene calls are TRBV9 and TRBJ2-2; maybe TRBD2 (5 bases). This CDR3 is built from 15 residues. CDR1 and CDR2 from the germline V gene are SGDLS and YYNGEE. Trimming removed 0 bases at V and 5 bases at J, with 11 bases between. CDR3 DNA: TGTGCCAGCAGCGTAGAGGTTAGGGAGACCGGGGAGCTGTTTTTT. Translation: CASSVEVRETGELFF.

The genes are TRBV20-1 and TRBJ1-5; unclear D gene. V was clipped by 6 bases and J by 5 bases, with 8 bases between them. CDR3 length: 11 amino acids. Germline loops: CDR1 DFQATT, CDR2 SNEGSKA (reference sequence). CDR3 DNA: TGCAGTGCAGGAGACGATCAGCCCCAGCATTTT. Translated: CSAGDDQPQHF.

The chain couples TRBV3-1 (or the pseudogene TRBV3-2) to TRBJ1-5; the D gene is possibly TRBD1 (5 bases). Trimming pared 0 bases from V and 10 bases from J, leaving 7 bases between. Germline V CDR1 and CDR2: LGHDT, YNNKEL (reference sequence). This CDR3 has 12 residues. The CDR3 protein is CASSQEGRPQHF. CDR3 in DNA: TGTGCCAGCAGCCAAGAGGGACGTCCCCAGCATTTT.

This clone has a single count. V and J are TRBV24-1 and TRBJ1-3; TRBD1 agrees at 7 bases. Trimming removed 3 bases from V and 2 bases from J; junction bases left unmatched: 6. Germline loops: CDR1 KGHDR, CDR2 SFDVKD. The CDR3 sequence is 16 residues long. The CDR3, as DNA: TGTGCCACCAGTGATGGCACGGGGACAGCTGGAAACACCATATATTTT. Amino acid sequence: CATSDGTGTAGNTIYF.

V usage is TRBV10-3 and J usage is TRBJ2-5; a weak D match, TRBD1 (5 bases). This CDR3 has 12 amino acids. Germline lookup yields CDR1 ENHRY and CDR2 SYGVKD. V gave up 5 bases and J gave up 5 bases, with 9 bases separating them. Written as DNA, the CDR3 is TGTGCCATCAGTCGGGCAGGGGAGACCCAGTACTTC. Translated: CAISRAGETQYF.

This clone was detected a few times. The gene calls are TRBV28 and TRBJ1-5; D may be TRBD1 (5 bases). V dropped 5 bases and J dropped 1 base, with 12 bases sitting between them. CDR3 size: 15 residues. Germline lookup yields CDR1 MDHEN and CDR2 SYDVKM. CDR3 coding DNA: TGTGCCAGCAGTCCGACAGTCACAAGCAATCAGCCCCAGCATTTT. This gives the protein CASSPTVTSNQPQHF. Full variable domain (missing parts from reference TRBV28 and TRBJ1-5): DVKVTQSSRYLVKRTGEKVFLECVQDMDHENMFWYRQDPGLGLRLIYFSYDVKMKEKGDIPEGYSVSREKKERFSLILESASTNQTSMYLCASSPTVTSNQPQHFGDGTRLSIL.

The V and J genes are TRBV28 and TRBJ1-2; D might be TRBD1 (5 bases). V shed 6 bases and J shed 0 bases, with 14 bases lying between them. Germline V gene sequence: CDR1 MDHEN, CDR2 SYDVKM. The CDR3 totals 15 residues. The CDR3 protein is CASRIGGTANYGYTF. DNA of the CDR3: TGTGCCAGCAGGATCGGGGGTACGGCTAACTATGGCTACACCTTC.

The J gene is TRBJ2-7, the V gene TRBV5-6, with TRBD2 as a possible D gene (6 bases). Germline loops: CDR1 SGHDT, CDR2 YYEEEE. CDR3 size: 14 residues. V was pared by 4 bases and J by 2 bases, with 13 bases between. CDR3 protein: CASSGRAGTYEQYF. The CDR3 DNA sequence: TGTGCCAGCAGCGGACGAGCGGGCACCTACGAGCAGTACTTC.

The table lists this clone with a count of one. This chain uses TRBV14 with TRBJ2-1, with D possibly being TRBD2 (6 bases). The V and J ends lost 3 bases and 0 bases respectively, with 9 bases between them. Germline CDR1 is SGHDN and CDR2 is FVKESK. The CDR3 consists of 15 residues. The CDR3 is CASSQGGTSYNEQFF. CDR3 DNA: TGTGCCAGCAGCCAGGGGGGAACCTCCTACAATGAGCAGTTCTTC.

This chain links TRBV21-1 with TRBJ2-3. TRBV21-1 is labeled a pseudogene. The CDR3 runs 13 residues. CDR3 DNA sequence: TGTGCCAGCAGCAAAGATCGGCCAGATACGCAGTATTTT. This encodes CASSKDRPDTQYF.

The V gene is TRBV2, the J gene TRBJ1-1; unclear D gene. The length of the CDR3 is 13 residues. Germline V gene sequence: CDR1 SNHLY, CDR2 FYNNEI. V lost 6 bases and J 1 base, leaving 9 bases between the germline ends. The CDR3 reads CASRTDGNTEAFF. CDR3 in DNA: TGTGCCAGCAGGACTGACGGGAACACTGAAGCTTTCTTT.

The chain links TRBV2 to TRBJ2-7; D is possibly TRBD1 or TRBD2 (5 bases each). V was pared by 6 bases and J by 6 bases, with 15 bases between. Germline CDR1 and CDR2: SNHLY and FYNNEI. The CDR3 runs to 13 residues. CDR3 residues: CASRGTLGGEQYF. Here the CDR3 DNA reads TGTGCCAGCAGAGGGACCCTAGGTGGCGAGCAGTACTTC.